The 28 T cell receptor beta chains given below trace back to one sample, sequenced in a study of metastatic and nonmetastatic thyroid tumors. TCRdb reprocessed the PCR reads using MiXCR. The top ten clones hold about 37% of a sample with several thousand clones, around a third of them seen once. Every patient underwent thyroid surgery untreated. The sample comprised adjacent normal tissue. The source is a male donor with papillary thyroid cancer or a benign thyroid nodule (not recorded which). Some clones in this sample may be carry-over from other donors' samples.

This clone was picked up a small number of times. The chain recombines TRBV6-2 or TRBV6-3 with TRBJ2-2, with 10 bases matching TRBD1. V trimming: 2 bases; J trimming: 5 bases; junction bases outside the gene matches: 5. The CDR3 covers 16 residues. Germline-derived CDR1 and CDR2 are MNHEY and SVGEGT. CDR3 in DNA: TGTGCCAGCAGTTACCCTCGGACAGGGGGAACCGGGGAGCTGTTTTTT. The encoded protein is CASSYPRTGGTGELFF.

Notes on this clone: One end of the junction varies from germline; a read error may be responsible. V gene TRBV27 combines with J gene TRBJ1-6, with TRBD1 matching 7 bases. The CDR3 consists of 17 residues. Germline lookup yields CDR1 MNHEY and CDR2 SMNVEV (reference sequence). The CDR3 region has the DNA TGTGCCAGCAGTTTAGCCCCCCCAGGGGGGAGCTATTCACCCCTATACTTT. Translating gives CASSLAPPGGSYSPLYF.

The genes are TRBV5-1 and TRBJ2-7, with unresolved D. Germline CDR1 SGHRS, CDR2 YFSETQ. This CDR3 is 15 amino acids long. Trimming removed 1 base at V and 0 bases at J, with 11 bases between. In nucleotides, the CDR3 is TGCGCCAGCAGCTTGTGGTTAGGCAGCTCCTACGAGCAGTACTTC. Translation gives CASSLWLGSSYEQYF.

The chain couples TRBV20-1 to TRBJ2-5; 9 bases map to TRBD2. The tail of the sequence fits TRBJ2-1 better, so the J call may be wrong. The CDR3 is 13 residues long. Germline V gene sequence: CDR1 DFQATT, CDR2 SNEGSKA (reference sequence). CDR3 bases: TGCAGTCCCCTTGTAGCGGGAGTTAATGAGCAGTTCTTC. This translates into CSPLVAGVNEQFF.

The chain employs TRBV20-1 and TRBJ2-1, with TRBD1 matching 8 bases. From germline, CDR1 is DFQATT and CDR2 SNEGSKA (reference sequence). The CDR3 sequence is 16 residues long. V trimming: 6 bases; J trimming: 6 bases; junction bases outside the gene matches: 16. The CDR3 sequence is CSAPTSGGEEINEQFF. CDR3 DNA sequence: TGCAGTGCCCCAACCTCAGGGGGCGAAGAGATCAATGAGCAGTTCTTC.

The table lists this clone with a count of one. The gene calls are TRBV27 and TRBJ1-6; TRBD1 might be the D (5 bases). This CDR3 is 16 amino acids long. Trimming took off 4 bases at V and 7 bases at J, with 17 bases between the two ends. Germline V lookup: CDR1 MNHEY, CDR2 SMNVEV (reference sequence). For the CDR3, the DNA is TGTGCCAGCAGTTGGGCGGGGCAGGGTGGGAATTCACCCCTCCACTTT. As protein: CASSWAGQGGNSPLHF.

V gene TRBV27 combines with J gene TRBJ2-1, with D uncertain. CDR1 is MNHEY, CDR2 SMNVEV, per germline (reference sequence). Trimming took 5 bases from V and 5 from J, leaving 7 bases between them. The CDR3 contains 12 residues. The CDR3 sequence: CASSQTNNEQFF. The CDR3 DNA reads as TGTGCCAGCAGTCAGACAAACAATGAGCAGTTCTTC.

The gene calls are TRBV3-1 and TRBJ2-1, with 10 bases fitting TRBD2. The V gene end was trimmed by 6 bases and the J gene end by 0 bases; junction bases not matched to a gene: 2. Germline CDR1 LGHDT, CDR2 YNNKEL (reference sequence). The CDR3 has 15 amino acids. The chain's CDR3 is CASRASGSSYNEQFF. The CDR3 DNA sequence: TGTGCCAGCAGGGCTAGCGGGAGCTCCTACAATGAGCAGTTCTTC.

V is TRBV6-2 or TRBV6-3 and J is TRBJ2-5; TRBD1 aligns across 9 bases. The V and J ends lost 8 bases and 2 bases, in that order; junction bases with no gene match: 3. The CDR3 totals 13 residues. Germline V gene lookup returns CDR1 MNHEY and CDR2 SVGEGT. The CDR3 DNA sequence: TGTGCCAGCTCTGACAGGGGGCAAGAGACCCAGTACTTC. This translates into CASSDRGQETQYF.

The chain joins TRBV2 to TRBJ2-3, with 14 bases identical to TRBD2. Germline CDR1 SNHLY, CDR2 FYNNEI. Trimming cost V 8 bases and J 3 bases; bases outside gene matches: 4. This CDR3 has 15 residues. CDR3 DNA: TGTGCCAGCGGGACTAGCGGGAGTGTAACAGATACGCAGTATTTT. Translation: CASGTSGSVTDTQYF.

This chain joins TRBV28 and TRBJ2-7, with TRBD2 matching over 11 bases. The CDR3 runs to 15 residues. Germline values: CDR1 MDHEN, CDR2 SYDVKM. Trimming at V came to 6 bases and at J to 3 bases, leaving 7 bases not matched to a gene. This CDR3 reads CASRITSGSFYEQYF. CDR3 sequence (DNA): TGTGCCAGCAGAATCACTAGCGGGAGTTTCTACGAGCAGTACTTC.

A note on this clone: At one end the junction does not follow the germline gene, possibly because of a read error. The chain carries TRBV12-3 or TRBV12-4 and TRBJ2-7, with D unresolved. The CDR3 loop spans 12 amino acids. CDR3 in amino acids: CASSLGQLVLFF. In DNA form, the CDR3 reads TGTGCCAGCAGTCTTGGTCAGCTAGTACTGTTCTTC.

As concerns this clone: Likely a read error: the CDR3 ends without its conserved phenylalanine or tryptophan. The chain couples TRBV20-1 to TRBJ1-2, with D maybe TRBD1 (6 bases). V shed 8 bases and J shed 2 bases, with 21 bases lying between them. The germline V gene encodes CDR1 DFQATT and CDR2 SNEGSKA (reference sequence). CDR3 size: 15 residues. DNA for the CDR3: TGCAGTACTCCCCGGGACACACCGTCAAACTATGGCTACACCATC. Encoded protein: CSTPRDTPSNYGYTI.

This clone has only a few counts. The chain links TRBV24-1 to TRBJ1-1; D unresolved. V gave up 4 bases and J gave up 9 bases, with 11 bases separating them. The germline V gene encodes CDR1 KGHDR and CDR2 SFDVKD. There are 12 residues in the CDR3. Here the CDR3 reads CATSDSDTKAFF. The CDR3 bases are TGTGCCACCAGTGACTCTGACACCAAAGCTTTCTTT.

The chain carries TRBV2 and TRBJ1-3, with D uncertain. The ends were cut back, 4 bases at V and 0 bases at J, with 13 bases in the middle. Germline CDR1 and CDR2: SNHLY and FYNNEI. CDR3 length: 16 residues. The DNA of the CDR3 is TGTGCCAGCAGTGTCGGCCTTCGCTACTCTGGAAACACCATATATTTT. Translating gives CASSVGLRYSGNTIYF.

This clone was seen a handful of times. The CDR3 bases are TGTGCCAGCAGCTTAGCAGGGTTAGGAAACACCATATATTTT. This translates into CASSLAGLGNTIYF. V gene TRBV11-2 combines with J gene TRBJ1-3; D is possibly TRBD1 (5 bases). This CDR3 region has 14 residues. Trimming removed 1 base at V and 4 bases at J, with 8 bases between. From germline, CDR1 is SGHAT and CDR2 FQNNGV.

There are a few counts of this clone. This chain's CDR3 is CASSLVGAQQYF. The CDR3 DNA is TGTGCCAGCAGCCTCGTCGGTGCCCAGCAGTACTTC. This chain joins TRBV11-2 and TRBJ2-7, with no clear D. The CDR3 has 12 residues. Germline CDR1 is SGHAT and CDR2 is FQNNGV. Trimming shortened V by 5 bases and J by 8 bases, and 13 bases separated the two germline ends.

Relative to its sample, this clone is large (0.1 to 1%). CDR3 residues: CASSEGVVGQETQYF. In DNA form, the CDR3 reads TGTGCCAGCAGTGAAGGTGTCGTAGGGCAAGAGACCCAGTACTTC. The genes are TRBV6-1 and TRBJ2-5; unclear D gene. The CDR3 totals 15 residues. CDR1 and CDR2 (germline): MNHNS, SASEGT. Trimming shortened V by 1 base and J by 2 bases, and 11 bases separated the two germline ends.

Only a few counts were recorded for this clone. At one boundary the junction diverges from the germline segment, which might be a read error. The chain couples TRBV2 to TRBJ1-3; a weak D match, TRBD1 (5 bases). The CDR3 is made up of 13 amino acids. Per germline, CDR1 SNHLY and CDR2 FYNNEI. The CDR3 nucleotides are TGTGTCAGCGGCTCGAGGGGAGGAAACAACATATATTTT. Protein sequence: CVSGSRGGNNIYF.

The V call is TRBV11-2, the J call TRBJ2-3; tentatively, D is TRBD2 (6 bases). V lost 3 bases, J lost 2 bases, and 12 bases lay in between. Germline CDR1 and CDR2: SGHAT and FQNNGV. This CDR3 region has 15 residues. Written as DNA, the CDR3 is TGTGCCAGCAGCTTGGGGGACTTCCTCACAGATACGCAGTATTTT. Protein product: CASSLGDFLTDTQYF. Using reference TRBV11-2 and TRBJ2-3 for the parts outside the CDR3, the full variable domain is EAGVAQSPRYKIIEKRQSVAFWCNPISGHATLYWYQQILGQGPKLLIQFQNNGVVDDSQLPKDRFSAERLKGVDSTLKIQPAKLEDSAVYLCASSLGDFLTDTQYFGPGTRLTVL.

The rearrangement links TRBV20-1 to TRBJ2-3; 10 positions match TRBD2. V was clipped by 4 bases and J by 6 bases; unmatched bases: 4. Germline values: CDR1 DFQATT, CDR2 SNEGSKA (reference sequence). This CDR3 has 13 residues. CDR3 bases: TGCAGTGCTACTAGCGGGAGTTCGGATACGCAGTATTTT. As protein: CSATSGSSDTQYF.

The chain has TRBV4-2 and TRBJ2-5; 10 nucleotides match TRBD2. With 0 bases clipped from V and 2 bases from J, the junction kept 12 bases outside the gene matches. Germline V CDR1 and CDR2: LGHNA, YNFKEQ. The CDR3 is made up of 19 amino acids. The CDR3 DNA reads TGTGCCAGCAGCCAAGAGAACGGGGTAGCGGGGGGAAGGCAAGAGACCCAGTACTTC. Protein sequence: CASSQENGVAGGRQETQYF.

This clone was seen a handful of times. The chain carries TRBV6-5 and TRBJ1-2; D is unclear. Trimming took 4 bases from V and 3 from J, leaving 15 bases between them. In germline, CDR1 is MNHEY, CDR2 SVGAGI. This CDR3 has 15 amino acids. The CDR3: CASSSHSRADYGYTF. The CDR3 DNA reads TGTGCCAGCAGTTCCCACTCCCGGGCAGACTATGGCTACACCTTC.

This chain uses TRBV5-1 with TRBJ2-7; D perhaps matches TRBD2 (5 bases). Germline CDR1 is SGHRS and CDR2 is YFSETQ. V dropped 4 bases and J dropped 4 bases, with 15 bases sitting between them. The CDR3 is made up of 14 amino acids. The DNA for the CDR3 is TGCGCCAGCAGCGTGGGCAGTTCGGGGTACGAGCAGTACTTC. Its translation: CASSVGSSGYEQYF. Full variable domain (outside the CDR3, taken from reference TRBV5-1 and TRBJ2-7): KAGVTQTPRYLIKTRGQQVTLSCSPISGHRSVSWYQQTPGQGLQFLFEYFSETQRNKGNFPGRFSGRQFSNSRSEMNVSTLELGDSALYLCASSVGSSGYEQYFGPGTRLTVT.

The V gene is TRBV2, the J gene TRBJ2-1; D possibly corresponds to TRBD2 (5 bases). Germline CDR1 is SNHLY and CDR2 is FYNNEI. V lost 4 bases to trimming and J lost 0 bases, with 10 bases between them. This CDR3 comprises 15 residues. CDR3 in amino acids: CASSGGGSSYNEQFF. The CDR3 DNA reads TGTGCCAGCAGTGGAGGAGGAAGCTCCTACAATGAGCAGTTCTTC.

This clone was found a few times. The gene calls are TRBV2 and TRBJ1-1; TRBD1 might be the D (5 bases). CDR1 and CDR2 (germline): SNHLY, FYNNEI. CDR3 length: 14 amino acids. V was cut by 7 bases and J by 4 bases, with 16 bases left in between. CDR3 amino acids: CASIPGRGGTEAFF. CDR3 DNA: TGTGCCAGCATTCCCGGTCGGGGGGGCACTGAAGCTTTCTTT.

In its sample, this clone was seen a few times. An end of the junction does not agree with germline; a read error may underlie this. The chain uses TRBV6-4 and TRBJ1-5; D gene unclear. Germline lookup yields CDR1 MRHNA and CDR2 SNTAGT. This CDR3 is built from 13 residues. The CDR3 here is CASSRIRYQPQHF. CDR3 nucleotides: TGCGCCAGCAGTAGGATTAGGTATCAGCCCCAGCATTTT.

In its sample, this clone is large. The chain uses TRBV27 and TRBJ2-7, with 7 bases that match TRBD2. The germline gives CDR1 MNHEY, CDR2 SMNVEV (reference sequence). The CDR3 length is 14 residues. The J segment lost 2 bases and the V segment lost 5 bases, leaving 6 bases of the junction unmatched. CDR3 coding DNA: TGTGCCAGCAGTCGGGGGGACGAGACCTACGAGCAGTACTTC. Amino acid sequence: CASSRGDETYEQYF.